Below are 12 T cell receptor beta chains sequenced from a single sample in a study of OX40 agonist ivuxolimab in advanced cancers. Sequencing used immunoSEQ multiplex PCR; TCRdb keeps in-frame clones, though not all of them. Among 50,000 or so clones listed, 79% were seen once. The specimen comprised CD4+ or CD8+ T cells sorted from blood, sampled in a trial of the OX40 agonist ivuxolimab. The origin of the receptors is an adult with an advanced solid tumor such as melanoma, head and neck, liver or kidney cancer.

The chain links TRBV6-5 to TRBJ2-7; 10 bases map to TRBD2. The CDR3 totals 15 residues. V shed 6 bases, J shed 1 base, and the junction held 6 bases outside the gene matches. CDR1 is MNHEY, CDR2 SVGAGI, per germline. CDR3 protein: CASRVLAGVSYEQYF. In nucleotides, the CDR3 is TGTGCCAGCAGAGTCCTAGCGGGAGTGTCCTACGAGCAGTACTTC.

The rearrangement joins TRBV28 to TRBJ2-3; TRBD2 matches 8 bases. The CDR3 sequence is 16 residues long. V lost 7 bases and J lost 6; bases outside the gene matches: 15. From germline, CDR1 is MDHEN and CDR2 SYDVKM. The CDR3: CASIQGGSGARDTQYF. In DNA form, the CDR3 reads TGTGCCAGCATTCAAGGGGGTAGCGGGGCCAGGGATACGCAGTATTTT.

The CDR3 DNA reads TGTGCCAGCAGCTCGTCAACTAGCGGGAGGGTCTACGAGCAGTACTTC. Amino acids: CASSSSTSGRVYEQYF. The gene calls are TRBV7-2 and TRBJ2-7, with 13 nucleotides matching TRBD2. CDR1 SGHTA and CDR2 FQGNSA come from the germline V gene. Losses at the gene ends were 4 bases for V and 3 bases for J; bases not matched to a gene: 6. CDR3 length equals 16 residues.

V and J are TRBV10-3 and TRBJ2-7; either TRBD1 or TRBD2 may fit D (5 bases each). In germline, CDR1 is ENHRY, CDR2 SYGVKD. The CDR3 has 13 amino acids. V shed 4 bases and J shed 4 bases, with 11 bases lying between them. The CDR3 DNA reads TGTGCCATCAGTGCCAGGGACCTTTACGAGCAGTACTTC. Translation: CAISARDLYEQYF.

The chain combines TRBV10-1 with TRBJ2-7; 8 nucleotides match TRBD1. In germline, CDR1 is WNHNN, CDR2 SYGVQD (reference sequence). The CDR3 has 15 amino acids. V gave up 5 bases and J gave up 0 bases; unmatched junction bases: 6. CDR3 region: CASSPGQGYSYEQYF. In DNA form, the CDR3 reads TGCGCCAGCAGTCCTGGACAGGGATACTCCTACGAGCAGTACTTC.

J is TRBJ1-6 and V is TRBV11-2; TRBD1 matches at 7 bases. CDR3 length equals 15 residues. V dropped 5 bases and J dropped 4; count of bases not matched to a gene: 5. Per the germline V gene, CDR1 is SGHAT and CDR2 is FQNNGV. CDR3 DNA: TGTGCCAGCAGCACGAGGACAGGTTATAATTCACCCCTCCACTTT. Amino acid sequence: CASSTRTGYNSPLHF.

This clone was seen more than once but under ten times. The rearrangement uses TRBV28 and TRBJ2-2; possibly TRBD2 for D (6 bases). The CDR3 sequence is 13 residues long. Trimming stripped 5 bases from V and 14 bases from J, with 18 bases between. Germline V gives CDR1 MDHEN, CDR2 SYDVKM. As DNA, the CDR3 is TGTGCCAGCAGTCCGCCGGGAGCCGGTCTTCTGTTTTTT. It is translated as CASSPPGAGLLFF.

The CDR3 here is CASSARQGSNSPLHF. For the CDR3, the DNA is TGTGCCAGCAGCGCCAGACAGGGGTCAAATTCACCCCTCCACTTT. The chain employs TRBV7-9 and TRBJ1-6, with TRBD1 matching 8 bases. The length of the CDR3 is 15 residues. Germline values: CDR1 SEHNR, CDR2 FQNEAQ (reference sequence). After removal of 5 bases from V and 7 bases from J, the junction contained 7 bases not matched to a gene. The full variable domain, completed using reference TRBV7-9 and TRBJ1-6, is DTGVSQNPRHKITKRGQNVTFRCDPISEHNRLYWYRQTLGQGPEFLTYFQNEAQLEKSRLLSDRFSAERPKGSFSTLEIQRTEQGDSAMYLCASSARQGSNSPLHFGNGTRLTVT.

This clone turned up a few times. The CDR3 loop reads CASSQEPGSYGYTF. CDR3 bases: TGTGCCAGCAGCCAAGAACCAGGGTCCTATGGCTACACCTTC. This chain joins TRBV14 and TRBJ1-2; D might be TRBD1 (5 bases). In germline, CDR1 is SGHDN, CDR2 FVKESK. The ends were cut back, 0 bases at V and 4 bases at J, with 9 bases in the middle. The CDR3 length is 14 residues.

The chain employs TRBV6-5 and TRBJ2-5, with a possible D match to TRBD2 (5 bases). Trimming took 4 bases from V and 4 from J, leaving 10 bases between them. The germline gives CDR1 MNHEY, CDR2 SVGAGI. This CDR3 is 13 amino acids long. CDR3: CASSLRVRETQYF. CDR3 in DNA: TGTGCCAGCAGTTTGCGGGTACGAGAGACCCAGTACTTC.

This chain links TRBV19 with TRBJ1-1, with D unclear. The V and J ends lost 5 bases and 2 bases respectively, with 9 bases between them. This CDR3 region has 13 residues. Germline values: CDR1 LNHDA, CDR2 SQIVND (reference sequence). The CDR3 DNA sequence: TGTGCCAGTAGTGGGAGGGTTAACACTGAAGCTTTCTTT. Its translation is CASSGRVNTEAFF.

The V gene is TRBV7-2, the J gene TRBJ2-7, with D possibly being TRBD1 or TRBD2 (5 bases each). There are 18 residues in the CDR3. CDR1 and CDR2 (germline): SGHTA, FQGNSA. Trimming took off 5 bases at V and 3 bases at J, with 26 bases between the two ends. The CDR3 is CASSPRFGGKNRVYEQYF. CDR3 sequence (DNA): TGTGCCAGCAGCCCTCGCTTTGGGGGAAAAAACCGAGTCTACGAGCAGTACTTC.